This TCR beta chain was sequenced for a study of PD-1 blockade in classical Hodgkin lymphoma. Study outcomes and limitations: Compared with baseline, CD4+ but not CD8+ TCR diversity had risen significantly by C4D1.

Every patient had relapsed following autologous stem cell transplantation, and cohorts differed in brentuximab vedotin exposure. Repertoires were generated with immunoSEQ multiplex PCR, while TCRdb's copy carries only in-frame clones and drops some. The sample lists under 25,000 clones, roughly 83% occurring once. V lost 4 bases to trimming and J lost 1 base, with 16 bases between them. The CDR3 runs 17 residues. Per the germline V gene, CDR1 is LGHNT and CDR2 is FRNRAP. With respect to this clone: Its target is unknown.

The chain employs TRBV12-5 and TRBJ2-2; perhaps D is TRBD1 or TRBD2 (6 bases each). Here the sequenced sample was peripheral blood mononuclear cells (PBMCs), taken at baseline. The clonotype was recovered from a human donor with classical Hodgkin lymphoma. The CDR3 is CASGSRWGAENTGELFF. DNA for the CDR3: TGTGCTAGTGGTTCACGTTGGGGGGCGGAGAACACCGGGGAGCTGTTTTTT.